These 8 T cell receptor beta chains came from one sample sequenced in a study of early T cells in non-severe SARS-CoV-2 infection. TCRdb redid the calling of the 5' RACE reads with MiXCR, one entry per CDR3 protein. This table has around 50,000 distinct CDR3 sequences, around 12% appearing once. Specimen: whole blood. Receptor source: an adult who was a healthcare worker with PCR-confirmed SARS-CoV-2 infection or an uninfected control (not recorded which).

This clonotype was detected only a few times. The V and J genes are TRBV29-1 and TRBJ2-1; D is unclear. Trimming cost V 7 bases and J 6 bases, with 13 bases left between them. CDR1 is SQVTM and CDR2 is ANQGSEA in the germline V gene. This CDR3 has 12 residues. CDR3 protein: CSATRTTNEQFF. DNA for the CDR3: TGCAGCGCTACGAGGACGACCAATGAGCAGTTCTTC.

There are a few counts of this clonotype. The rearrangement links TRBV7-2 to TRBJ2-1; 11 bases are a match to TRBD2. There are 15 residues in the CDR3. Trimming removed 5 bases from V and 9 bases from J; junction bases left unmatched: 9. Germline V CDR1 and CDR2: SGHTA, FQGNSA. Written as DNA, the CDR3 is TGTGCCAGCAGCCCCTCTCTAGCGGGGGGTTTTGAGCAGTTCTTC. Encoded protein: CASSPSLAGGFEQFF.

This clonotype was picked up many times. The chain couples TRBV5-1 to TRBJ2-5; D is perhaps TRBD2 (6 bases). V lost 3 bases and J lost 1, with 13 bases in between. The CDR3 consists of 15 residues. Germline lookup yields CDR1 SGHRS and CDR2 YFSETQ. The CDR3 DNA sequence: TGCGCCAGCAGCTCGCCTGACGGGGGCCAAGAGACCCAGTACTTC. This encodes CASSSPDGGQETQYF.

The rearrangement joins TRBV29-1 to TRBJ2-3, with a tentative D call TRBD2 (5 bases). Germline-derived CDR1 and CDR2 are SQVTM and ANQGSEA. The ends were cut back, 3 bases at V and 3 bases at J, with 10 bases in the middle. The CDR3 contains 13 residues. CDR3 DNA sequence: TGCAGCGTTGACGGCGGCGGGACAGATACGCAGTATTTT. Amino acids: CSVDGGGTDTQYF.

The chain couples TRBV29-1 to TRBJ2-1; the match to TRBD2 covers 7 bases. Losses at the gene ends were 7 bases for V and 7 bases for J; bases not matched to a gene: 13. This CDR3 spans 14 amino acids. The V gene's germline CDR1 is SQVTM and CDR2 ANQGSEA. In DNA, the CDR3 is TGCAGCGCCTACGAGCCCGGGACTACGAATGAGCAGTTCTTC. Its translation: CSAYEPGTTNEQFF.

In this sample, this clonotype turned up a few times. The V call is TRBV20-1, the J call TRBJ2-7; 11 positions match TRBD2. Trimming removed 6 bases from V and 4 bases from J; junction bases left unmatched: 11. Looked up from germline, CDR1 is DFQATT and CDR2 is SNEGSKA (reference sequence). The CDR3 is 15 amino acids. The CDR3 nucleotides read TGCAGTGCGCAGCAGACCGGGACTAGCGGATACGAGCAGTACTTC. Residues: CSAQQTGTSGYEQYF.

Many counts were recorded for this clonotype. The rearrangement uses TRBV5-6 and TRBJ2-1; D might be TRBD2 (6 bases). There are 15 residues in the CDR3. V was cut by 0 bases and J by 5 bases, with 12 bases left in between. The V gene's germline CDR1 is SGHDT and CDR2 YYEEEE. The CDR3 DNA reads as TGTGCCAGCAGCTTGGAGATAGCGGCAAACAATGAGCAGTTCTTC. Translated: CASSLEIAANNEQFF.

This clonotype has at least ten counts. The chain employs TRBV3-1 and TRBJ2-7, with 9 bases matching TRBD2. With V trimmed by 3 bases and J by 3 bases, 3 bases remained unmatched. This CDR3 has 14 amino acids. From germline, CDR1 is LGHDT and CDR2 YNNKEL (reference sequence). CDR3 protein: CASSHSGGNYEQYF. The CDR3 bases are TGTGCCAGCAGCCATAGCGGGGGCAACTACGAGCAGTACTTC.